This is a list of T cell receptor beta chains from one sample in a study of a mutant IDH1 vaccine in newly diagnosed glioma. TCRdb's copy holds only in-frame clones and misses some; the assay was immunoSEQ multiplex PCR. The table lists 90,000 to 100,000 clones, around nine tenths of them singletons. The sequencing here drew on PBMCs, taken from a glioma patient treated with radiotherapy, temozolomide or both. Receptors originate from a woman in her forties or fifties with glioma. CDR3s include the opening cysteine and the closing phenylalanine or tryptophan. The D gene is left open where the match is weak. Clone size appears in some rows only: once, few, many, or a class for an expanded clone.

V	D	J	size	length	DNA	CDR3
TRBV5-1	TRBD1	TRBJ2-5	.	13	TGCGCCAGCACCCGACAGGGTCAAGAGACCCAGTACTTC	CASTRQGQETQYF
TRBV2	TRBD2	TRBJ2-1	.	15	TGTGCCAGCAGTGGGGGGGGGAGCTCCTACAATGAGCAGTTCTTC	CASSGGGSSYNEQFF
TRBV30	.	TRBJ2-2	.	15	TGTGCCTGGACCCCTTTGGGGCAGTACACCGGGGAGCTGTTTTTT	CAWTPLGQYTGELFF
TRBV6-1	.	TRBJ1-3	.	14	TGTGCCAGCAGTGACACGGGCCTGAGAAACACCATATATTTT	CASSDTGLRNTIYF
TRBV6-5	TRBD2	TRBJ2-5	.	15	TGTGCCAGCAGCTCCGGGACTAGCGGGAGGGAGACCCAGTACTTC	CASSSGTSGRETQYF
TRBV5-8	TRBD1	TRBJ1-5	.	14	TGTGCCACCCAGGACAGGGGGCGAAATCAGCCCCAGCATTTT	CATQDRGRNQPQHF
TRBV2	TRBD2	TRBJ2-3	.	17	TGTGCCAGCCTCCTTCGGGAGGACATTCCTAGCACAGATACGCAGTATTTT	CASLLREDIPSTDTQYF
TRBV2	.	TRBJ1-5	.	15	TGTGCCAGCAGTGCGTCCTCCCGGGTAGGGCAGCCCCAGCATTTT	CASSASSRVGQPQHF
TRBV9	TRBD2	TRBJ2-1	.	15	TGTGCCAGCAGCGTAGGTCTAGCGGAATACAATGAGCAGTTCTTC	CASSVGLAEYNEQFF
TRBV11-1	.	TRBJ2-7	.	14	TGTGCCAGCAGCTTATGGAGAGGAGACTACGAGCAGTACTTC	CASSLWRGDYEQYF
TRBV30	TRBD1	TRBJ2-3	.	15	TGTGCCTGGAGAGCAGACAGGGGGCGAACAGATACGCAGTATTTT	CAWRADRGRTDTQYF
TRBV30	.	TRBJ1-1	.	14	TGTGCCTGGAGTGTTTGGGGGGGCGACACTGAAGCTTTCTTT	CAWSVWGGDTEAFF
TRBV5-1	.	TRBJ1-6	medium-sized	16	TGCGCCAGCAGCTTGGGGGGCAGGGCCGGGAGTTCACCCCTCCACTTT	CASSLGGRAGSSPLHF
TRBV27	.	TRBJ2-7	once	17	TGTGCCAGCAGTCCTTTAAGTGGCGAAAGGAGCTCCTACGAGCAGTACTTC	CASSPLSGERSSYEQYF
TRBV5-4	TRBD2	TRBJ2-5	.	19	TGTGCCAGCAGCTTGGCGGCTCCGTTGGCTAGCGGGAGTAGGGAGACCCAGTACTTC	CASSLAAPLASGSRETQYF